The T cell receptor beta chain described here comes from a study of cytomegalovirus exposure and HLA in healthy donors. Findings of the study overall: Most TCRs appeared rarely, but some public TCRs recurred in many donors. Cytomegalovirus association was assigned to about 150 TCR beta chains.

While the first cohort had 650 to 850 subjects, the donors belonged to the separate validation cohort of over a hundred subjects. A note on this clone: What it binds is not known.

Measured with immunoSEQ multiplex PCR; TCRdb has only the in-frame clones, and not every one. The data contain about 260,000 clones, 90% of them singletons. There are 14 residues in the CDR3. In germline, CDR1 is MNHEY, CDR2 SMNVEV (reference sequence). Trimming removed 2 bases from V and 3 bases from J, with 10 bases in between. Sequencing was performed on PBMCs. This receptor was identified in a woman in her twenties or thirties in good health and CMV-seronegative. The chain uses TRBV27 and TRBJ1-1; possible D gene TRBD1, 5 bases. CDR3 amino acids: CASSLKRGDTEAFF. Here the CDR3 DNA reads TGTGCCAGCAGTTTAAAGCGGGGCGACACTGAAGCTTTCTTT.